This T cell receptor beta chain was documented in a study of blood T cells in healthy people across ages. It was with a sample-barcoded 5' primer and a J-beta primer mix that a second PCR of about 7 to 12 cycles was run. Every cDNA was tagged by a template-switch adaptor with 12 random nucleotides. From the 5' RACE reads, TCRdb called clonotypes with MiXCR, one entry per CDR3 protein. The sample comprises about 1.8 million distinct CDR3 sequences, 40% to 55% of which are singletons, and 2.1% rests with the top ten. Overall study results and limits: With unsorted PBMCs, a conclusive comparison of naive versus antigen-experienced cells was not possible. The CMV status of each donor remained undetermined, and this could have confounded shifts in expanded clonotypes.

On this clonotype itself: The antigen is unknown.

Donors ranged from about 6 to 90 years old and were healthy Caucasians in Russia. Sequenced material: blood. The clonotype originates from a middle-aged woman in good health.

The DNA of the CDR3 is TGTGCCAGCAGTCCCCGGGACAGGCCAATCAATGAAAAACTGTTTTTT. Translation: CASSPRDRPINEKLFF. The V and J genes are TRBV12-3 or TRBV12-4 and TRBJ1-4, with 8 bases lining up with TRBD1. Germline trimming cut 5 bases from V and 5 bases from J; bases unmatched to any gene: 10. This CDR3 region has 16 residues.